This TCR beta chain derives from a study of PD-L1 blockade in urothelial cancer. Time point: peripheral blood 6 weeks after treatment start. This clone has only one observation. With 2 bases removed from V and 0 bases from J, the gap between germline ends came to 8 bases. Germline CDR1 is SGHKS and CDR2 is YYEKEE (reference sequence). There are 15 residues in the CDR3. Synthetic analogs of TCR templates were spiked into every PCR. Libraries were prepared by immunoSEQ multiplex PCR; TCRdb keeps only in-frame clonotypes and omits some of them. The sample includes around 50,000 clones, roughly 91% of them seen just once.

This TCR came from a man between 60 and 75 years old with urothelial cancer. This material consisted of PBMCs, taken around atezolizumab (anti-PD-L1) treatment. The J gene is TRBJ1-4, the V gene TRBV5-5; TRBD1 might be the D (6 bases). CDR3 region: CASSLQGATNEKLFF. CDR3 nucleotide sequence: TGTGCCAGCAGCTTACAGGGCGCAACTAATGAAAAACTGTTTTTT.